Below, 9 T cell receptor beta chains from the same sample are listed, as sequenced in a study of response to subunit inactivated influenza vaccine. One entry per CDR3 protein results from TCRdb running MiXCR on the RT-PCR reads. The top ten clones hold around 12% of a sample with over 400,000 distinct CDR3 sequences, roughly 11% of them seen once. This specimen was PBMCs from blood, taken around seven weeks after vaccination. The receptors originated from a man over 45 who received an inactivated influenza vaccine.

This clonotype was seen ten or more times. This chain uses TRBV20-1 with TRBJ1-5, with 7 positions matching TRBD1. Unmatched junction bases numbered 7, after V lost 2 bases and J lost 3 bases. Germline CDR1 reads DFQATT; CDR2 reads SNEGSKA (reference sequence). The CDR3 is 15 amino acids. In DNA form, the CDR3 reads TGCAGTGCTAGATCCCCCGGGACAGACAATCAGCCCCAGCATTTT. Encoded protein: CSARSPGTDNQPQHF.

The chain employs TRBV27 and TRBJ2-3; 9 bases map to TRBD1. The trim removed 5 bases at V and 2 bases at J, leaving 11 bases unmatched. CDR1 is MNHEY, CDR2 SMNVEV, per germline (reference sequence). The CDR3 totals 17 residues. This CDR3 reads CASSPPTGTGITDTQYF. The DNA of the CDR3 is TGTGCCAGCAGTCCCCCAACCGGGACAGGGATCACAGATACGCAGTATTTT.

The J gene is TRBJ2-7, the V gene TRBV7-9; D might be TRBD2 (5 bases). V lost 5 bases and J lost 3, with 17 bases in between. The CDR3 runs 15 residues. Looked up from germline, CDR1 is SEHNR and CDR2 is FQNEAQ (reference sequence). As DNA, the CDR3 is TGTGCCAGCAGCCCCTCCCCCGGACTCAGCTACGAGCAGTACTTC. This gives the protein CASSPSPGLSYEQYF.

DNA of the CDR3: TGTGCCAGCAGTTGGGCCCCGAGGCGTGGGGCCAACGTCCTGACTTTC. This encodes CASSWAPRRGANVLTF. The chain uses TRBV28 and TRBJ2-6; no firm D call. The CDR3 has 16 amino acids. Germline V CDR1 and CDR2: MDHEN, SYDVKM. Trimming stripped 4 bases from V and 3 bases from J, with 13 bases between.

The rearrangement uses TRBV18 and TRBJ2-7; unclear D gene. The germline gives CDR1 KGHSH, CDR2 LQKENI. V lost 5 bases and J lost 0, with 11 bases in between. There are 14 residues in the CDR3. CDR3 residues: CASSFQESSYEQYF. The CDR3 DNA reads TGTGCCAGCTCATTTCAGGAGAGCTCCTACGAGCAGTACTTC.

This clonotype showed up many times. The rearrangement uses TRBV5-5 and TRBJ2-1, with 8 bases fitting TRBD2. Germline trimming cut 5 bases from V and 10 bases from J; bases unmatched to any gene: 5. CDR1 is SGHKS, CDR2 YYEKEE, per germline (reference sequence). This CDR3 is 12 amino acids long. In nucleotides, the CDR3 is TGTGCCAGCAGGATACTAGCGGACGAGCAGTTCTTC. It codes for CASRILADEQFF.

This clonotype was seen only a few times. The V gene is TRBV5-1, the J gene TRBJ2-2, with 9 bases matching TRBD1. This CDR3 comprises 16 residues. The V and J ends lost 2 bases and 8 bases, in that order; junction bases with no gene match: 10. The germline V gene has CDR1 SGHRS and CDR2 YFSETQ. In nucleotides, the CDR3 is TGCGCCAGCAGCTTTTCCGGGACAGGGATCGCGGGGGAGCTGTTTTTT. Residues: CASSFSGTGIAGELFF. Full variable domain (remainder filled in from reference TRBV5-1 and TRBJ2-2): KAGVTQTPRYLIKTRGQQVTLSCSPISGHRSVSWYQQTPGQGLQFLFEYFSETQRNKGNFPGRFSGRQFSNSRSEMNVSTLELGDSALYLCASSFSGTGIAGELFFGEGSRLTVL.

This clonotype has at least ten counts. The CDR3 loop reads CASSLAAGGWETQYF. DNA for the CDR3: TGTGCCAGCAGCTTGGCCGCAGGGGGATGGGAGACCCAGTACTTC. V usage is TRBV5-5 and J usage is TRBJ2-5; 7 bases line up with TRBD1. Germline CDR1 reads SGHKS; CDR2 reads YYEKEE (reference sequence). The CDR3 has 15 amino acids. V was pared by 0 bases and J by 5 bases, with 7 bases of the junction left unmatched.

This clonotype appeared a few times. The gene calls are TRBV5-5 and TRBJ2-3, with 9 bases lining up with TRBD2. Germline loops: CDR1 SGHKS, CDR2 YYEKEE (reference sequence). With V trimmed by 4 bases and J by 4 bases, 10 bases remained unmatched. The CDR3 runs 16 residues. The CDR3 reads CASSKNDAGGADTQYF. The CDR3 DNA is TGTGCCAGCAGCAAGAACGACGCGGGGGGGGCAGATACGCAGTATTTT.